The T cell receptor (beta chain) under discussion was sequenced for a study of shared clonotypes between healthy human individuals. TCRdb's copy holds only in-frame clones and misses some; the assay was immunoSEQ multiplex PCR. The table shows some 2 million clones, with 90% to 95% occurring only once. There are 14 residues in the CDR3. The germline CDR1 and CDR2 sequences are WNHNN and SYGVQD (reference sequence). V shed 5 bases and J 3 bases; nucleotides not matched to a gene: 3. The V and J genes are TRBV10-1 and TRBJ2-7; 11 bases agree with TRBD1. The sequenced sample consisted of naive CD4+ T cells sorted from blood. The subset denotes: CD45RA+ positively selected. The sequence came from a young man in good health. CDR3 coding DNA: TGCGCCAGCAGTCCCGGGACAGGGGGCTACGAGCAGTACTTC. It is translated as CASSPGTGGYEQYF.